This T cell receptor (beta chain) is from a study of T cells in Graves' hyperthyroidism and ophthalmopathy. RNA transcripts were the template for amplifying TCR beta CDR3 regions. The primer set for the first-round RT-PCR of the TCR CDR3 was HTBI. TCRdb reanalysed the multiplex PCR reads using MiXCR and keeps one entry per CDR3 protein. The data hold approximately 480,000 distinct CDR3 sequences, with around 21% observed a single time. CDR3 length equals 14 residues. Trimming pared 6 bases from V and 3 bases from J, leaving 14 bases between. Germline assignment: CDR1 MNHEY and CDR2 SMNVEV (reference sequence).

The sequencing sample was made of blood. The receptor was isolated from a man between 18 and 29 years old with Graves' hyperthyroidism. The gene calls are TRBV27 and TRBJ1-2, with D maybe TRBD1 (6 bases). The CDR3 region is CASREFRGDYGYTF. In DNA form, the CDR3 reads TGTGCCAGCAGGGAGTTTAGGGGGGACTATGGCTACACCTTC.